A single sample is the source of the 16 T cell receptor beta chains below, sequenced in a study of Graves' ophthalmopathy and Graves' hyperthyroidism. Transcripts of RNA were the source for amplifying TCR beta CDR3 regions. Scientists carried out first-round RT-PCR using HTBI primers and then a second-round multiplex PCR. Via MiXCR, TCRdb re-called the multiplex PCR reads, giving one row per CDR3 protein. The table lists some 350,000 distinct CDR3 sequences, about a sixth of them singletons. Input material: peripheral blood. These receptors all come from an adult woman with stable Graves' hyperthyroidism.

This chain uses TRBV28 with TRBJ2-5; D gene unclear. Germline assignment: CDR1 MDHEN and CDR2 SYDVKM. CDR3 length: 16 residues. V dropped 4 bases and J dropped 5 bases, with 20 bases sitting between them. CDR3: CASSSSLPNWWETQYF. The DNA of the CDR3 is TGTGCCAGCAGTTCCTCCCTCCCCAATTGGTGGGAGACCCAGTACTTC.

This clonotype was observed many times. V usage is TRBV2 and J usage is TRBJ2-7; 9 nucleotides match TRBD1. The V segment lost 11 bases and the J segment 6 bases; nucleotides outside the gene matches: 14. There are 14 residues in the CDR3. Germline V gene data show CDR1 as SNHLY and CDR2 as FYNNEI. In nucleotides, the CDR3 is TGTGCCGGCAAACAGATGGGACAGGGCTCCGAGCAGTACTTC. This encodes CAGKQMGQGSEQYF. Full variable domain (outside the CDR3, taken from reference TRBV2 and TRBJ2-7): EPEVTQTPSHQVTQMGQEVILRCVPISNHLYFYWYRQILGQKVEFLVSFYNNEISEKSEIFDDQFSVERPDGSNFTLKIRSTKLEDSAMYFCAGKQMGQGSEQYFGPGTRLTVT.

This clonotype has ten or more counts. The CDR3 spells CASSPLVPTEAFF. CDR3 in DNA: TGCGCCAGCAGCCCTCTGGTGCCCACTGAAGCTTTCTTT. This chain uses TRBV4-1 with TRBJ1-1; D call uncertain. Germline-derived CDR1 and CDR2 are MGHRA and YSYEKL. The CDR3 is 13 residues long. V was cut by 4 bases and J by 4 bases, with 10 bases left in between.

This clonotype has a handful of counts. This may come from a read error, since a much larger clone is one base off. The CDR3 loop reads CASSLRQGRTETQYF. The DNA for the CDR3 is TGTGCCAGCAGTTTACGCCAGGGCCGGACGGAGACCCAGTACTTC. The chain links TRBV28 to TRBJ2-5, with D maybe TRBD1 (5 bases). CDR3 length: 15 amino acids. Germline V lookup: CDR1 MDHEN, CDR2 SYDVKM. V lost 2 bases to trimming and J lost 5 bases, with 15 bases between them.

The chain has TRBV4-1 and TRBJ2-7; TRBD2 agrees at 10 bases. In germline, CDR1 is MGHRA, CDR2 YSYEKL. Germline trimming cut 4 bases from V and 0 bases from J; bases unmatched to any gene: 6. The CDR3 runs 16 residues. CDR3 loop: CASSRATSGVSYEQYF. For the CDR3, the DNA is TGCGCCAGCAGCCGGGCAACTAGCGGGGTCTCCTACGAGCAGTACTTC.

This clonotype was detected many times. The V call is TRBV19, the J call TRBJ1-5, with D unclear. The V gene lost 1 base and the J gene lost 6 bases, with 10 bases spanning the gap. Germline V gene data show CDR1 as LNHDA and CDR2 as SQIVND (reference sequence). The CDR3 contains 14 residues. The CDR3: CASSIGGYRQPQHF. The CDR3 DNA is TGTGCCAGTAGTATAGGAGGGTATCGTCAGCCCCAGCATTTT.

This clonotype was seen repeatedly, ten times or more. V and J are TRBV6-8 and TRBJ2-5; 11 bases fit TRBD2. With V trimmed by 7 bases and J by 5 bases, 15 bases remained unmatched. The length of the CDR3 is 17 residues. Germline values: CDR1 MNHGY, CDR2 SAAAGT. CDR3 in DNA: TGTGCCAGCACCAGGACTACTAGCGGGAGTTGTTTGGAGACCCAGTACTTC. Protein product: CASTRTTSGSCLETQYF.

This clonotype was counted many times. The CDR3 bases are TGTGCCAGCAGCTTAGTACCAGTGAACTCCTACGAGCAGTACTTC. The encoded protein is CASSLVPVNSYEQYF. The J gene is TRBJ2-7, the V gene TRBV7-8; D gene uncertain. The CDR3 consists of 15 residues. Looked up from germline, CDR1 is SGHVS and CDR2 is FQNEAQ. V was pared by 1 base and J by 0 bases, with 10 bases between.

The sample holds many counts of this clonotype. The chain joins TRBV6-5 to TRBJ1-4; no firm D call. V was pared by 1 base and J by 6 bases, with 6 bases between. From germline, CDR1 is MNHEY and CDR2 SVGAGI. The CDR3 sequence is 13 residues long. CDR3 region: CASSYFGDEKLFF. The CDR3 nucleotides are TGTGCCAGCAGTTACTTCGGGGATGAAAAACTGTTTTTT.

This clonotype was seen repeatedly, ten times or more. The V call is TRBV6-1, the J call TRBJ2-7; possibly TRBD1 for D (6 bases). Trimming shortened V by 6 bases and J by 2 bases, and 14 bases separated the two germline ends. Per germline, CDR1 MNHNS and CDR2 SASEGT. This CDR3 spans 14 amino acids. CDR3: CASRDSWGPYEQYF. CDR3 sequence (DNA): TGTGCCAGCAGGGACAGTTGGGGGCCCTACGAGCAGTACTTC.

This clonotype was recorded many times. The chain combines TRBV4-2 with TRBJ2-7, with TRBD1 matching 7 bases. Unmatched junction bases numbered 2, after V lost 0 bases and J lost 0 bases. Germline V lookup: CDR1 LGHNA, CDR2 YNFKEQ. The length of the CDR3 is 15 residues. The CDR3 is CASSQDGDSSYEQYF. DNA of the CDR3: TGTGCCAGCAGCCAAGACGGGGACAGCTCCTACGAGCAGTACTTC.

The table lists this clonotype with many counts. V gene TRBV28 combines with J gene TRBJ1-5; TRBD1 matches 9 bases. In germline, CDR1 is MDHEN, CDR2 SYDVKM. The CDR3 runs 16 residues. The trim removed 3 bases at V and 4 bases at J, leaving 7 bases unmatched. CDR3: CASSLLRDRDNQPQHF. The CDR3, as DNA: TGTGCCAGCAGTTTGCTTCGGGACAGGGATAATCAGCCCCAGCATTTT.

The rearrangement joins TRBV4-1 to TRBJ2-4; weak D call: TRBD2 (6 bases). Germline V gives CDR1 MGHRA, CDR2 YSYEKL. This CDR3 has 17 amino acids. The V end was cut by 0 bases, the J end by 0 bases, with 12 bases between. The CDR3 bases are TGCGCCAGCAGCCAAGAGATGGAGGGTTTAGCCAAAAACATTCAGTACTTC. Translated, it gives CASSQEMEGLAKNIQYF.

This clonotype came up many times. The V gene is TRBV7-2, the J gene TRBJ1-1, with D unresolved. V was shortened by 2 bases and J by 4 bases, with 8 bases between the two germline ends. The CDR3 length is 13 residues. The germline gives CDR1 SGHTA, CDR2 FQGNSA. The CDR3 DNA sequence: TGTGCCAGCAGCTTAATTTTGGTCACTGAAGCTTTCTTT. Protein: CASSLILVTEAFF.

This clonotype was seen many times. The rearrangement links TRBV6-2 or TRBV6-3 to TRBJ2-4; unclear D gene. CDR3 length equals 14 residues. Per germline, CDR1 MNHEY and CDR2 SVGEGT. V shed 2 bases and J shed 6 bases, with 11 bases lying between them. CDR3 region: CASSYQAAINIQYF. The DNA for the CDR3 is TGTGCCAGCAGTTACCAGGCGGCAATAAACATTCAGTACTTC.

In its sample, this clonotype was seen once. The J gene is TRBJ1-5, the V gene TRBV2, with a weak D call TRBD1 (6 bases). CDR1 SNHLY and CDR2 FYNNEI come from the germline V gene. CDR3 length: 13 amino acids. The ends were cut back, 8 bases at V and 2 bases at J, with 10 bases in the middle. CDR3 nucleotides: TGTGCCAGCGGGGGCTTTGGCAATCAGCCCCAGCATTTT. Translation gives CASGGFGNQPQHF.